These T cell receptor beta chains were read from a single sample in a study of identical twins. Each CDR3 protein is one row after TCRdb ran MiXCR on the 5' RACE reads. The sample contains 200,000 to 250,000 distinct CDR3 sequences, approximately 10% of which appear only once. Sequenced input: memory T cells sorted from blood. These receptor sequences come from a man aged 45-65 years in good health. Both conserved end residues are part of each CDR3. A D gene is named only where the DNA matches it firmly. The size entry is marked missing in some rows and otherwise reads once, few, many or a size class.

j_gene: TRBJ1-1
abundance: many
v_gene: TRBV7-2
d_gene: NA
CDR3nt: TGTGCCAGCAGCTCCCTACCAGCCACTGAAGCTTTCTTT
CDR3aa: CASSSLPATEAFF

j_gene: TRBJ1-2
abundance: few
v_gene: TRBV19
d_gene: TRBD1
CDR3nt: TGTGCCGTCCGGGACAGGGGGCTCGAAGGCTACACCTTC
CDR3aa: CAVRDRGLEGYTF

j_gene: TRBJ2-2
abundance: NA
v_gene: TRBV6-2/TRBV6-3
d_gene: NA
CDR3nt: TGTGCCAGCAGCCCCATGATAGGTCCCAGGGAGCTGTTTTTT
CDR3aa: CASSPMIGPRELFF

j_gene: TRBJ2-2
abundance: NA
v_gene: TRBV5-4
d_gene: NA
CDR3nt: TGTGCCAGCAGCTTGCAAGGGGTGAACACCGGGGAGCTGTTTTTT
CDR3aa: CASSLQGVNTGELFF

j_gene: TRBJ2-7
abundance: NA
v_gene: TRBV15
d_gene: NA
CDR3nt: TGTGCCACCAGCAGAGATCTCTGGACTGAACCCATCTACGAGCAGTACTTC
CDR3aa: CATSRDLWTEPIYEQYF

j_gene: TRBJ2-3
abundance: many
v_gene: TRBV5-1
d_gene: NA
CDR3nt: TGCGCCAGCAGCCCTATGACAGGATCCACAGATACGCAGTATTTT
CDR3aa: CASSPMTGSTDTQYF

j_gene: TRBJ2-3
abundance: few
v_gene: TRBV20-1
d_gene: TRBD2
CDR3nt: TGCAGTGCTAGAGATCTCCGGGAGGCCACAGATACGCAGTATTTT
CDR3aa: CSARDLREATDTQYF

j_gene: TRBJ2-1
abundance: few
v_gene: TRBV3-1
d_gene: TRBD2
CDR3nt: TGTGCCAGCAGCTCGGGACTAGCGGGGGGGCCGGTCTACAATGAGCAGTTCTTC
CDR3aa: CASSSGLAGGPVYNEQFF

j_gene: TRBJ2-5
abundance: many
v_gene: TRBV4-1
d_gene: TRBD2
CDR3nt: TGCGCCAGCAGCGTACCGGGACTAGCGGCCCAGACCCAGTACTTC
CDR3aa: CASSVPGLAAQTQYF

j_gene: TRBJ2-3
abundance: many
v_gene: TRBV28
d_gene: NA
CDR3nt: TGTGCCAGCAGAGGGACTTCCTACACAGATACGCAGTATTTT
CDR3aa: CASRGTSYTDTQYF

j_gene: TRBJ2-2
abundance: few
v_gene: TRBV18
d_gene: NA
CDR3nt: TGTGCCAGCTCACCTGTAGGCAGCTCGAACACCGGGGAGCTGTTTTTT
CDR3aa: CASSPVGSSNTGELFF

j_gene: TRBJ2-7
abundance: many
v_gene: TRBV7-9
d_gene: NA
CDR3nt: TGTGCCAGCAGCTTAGCGGGACACGGAAAGGGGCAGTACTTC
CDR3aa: CASSLAGHGKGQYF

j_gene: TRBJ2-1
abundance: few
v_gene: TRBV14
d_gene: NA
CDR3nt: TGTGCCAGCAGCCAGGGGTCTGGGTATGAGCAGTTCTTC
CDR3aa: CASSQGSGYEQFF

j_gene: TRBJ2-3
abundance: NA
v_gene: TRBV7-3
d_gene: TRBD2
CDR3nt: TGTGCCAGCAGCTACACTAGCGGGGGAACAGATACGCAGTATTTT
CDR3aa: CASSYTSGGTDTQYF

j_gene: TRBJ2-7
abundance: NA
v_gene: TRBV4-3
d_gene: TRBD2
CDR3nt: TGCGCCAGCAGCCCGTTCGGGGGGGCTTACGAGCAGTACTTC
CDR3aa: CASSPFGGAYEQYF

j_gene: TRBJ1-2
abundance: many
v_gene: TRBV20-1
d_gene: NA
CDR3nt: TGCAGTGCTAGTCGGCAACCGGCCGAGGCTAACTATGGCTACACCTTC
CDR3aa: CSASRQPAEANYGYTF

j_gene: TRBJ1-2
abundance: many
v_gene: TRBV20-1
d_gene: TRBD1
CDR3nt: TGCAGTGCCAGCGGACAGGGGGTTTATGGCTACACCTTC
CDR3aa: CSASGQGVYGYTF

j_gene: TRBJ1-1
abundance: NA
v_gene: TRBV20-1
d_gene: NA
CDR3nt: TGCAGTGCTAGGAATCCAAACACTGAAGCTTTCTTT
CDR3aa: CSARNPNTEAFF

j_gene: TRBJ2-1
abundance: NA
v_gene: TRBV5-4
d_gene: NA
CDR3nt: TGTGCCAGCAGCTTGGCGATCAGGGCGGGTGAGCAGTTCTTC
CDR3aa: CASSLAIRAGEQFF

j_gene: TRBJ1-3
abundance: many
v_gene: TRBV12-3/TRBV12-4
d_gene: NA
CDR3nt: TGTGCCAGCAGTTTCGGGCAGAGAGGAAACACCATATATTTT
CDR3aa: CASSFGQRGNTIYF

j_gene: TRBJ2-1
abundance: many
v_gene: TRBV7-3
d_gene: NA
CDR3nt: TGTGCCAGCAGCTTAAGTGACGAGGGGTACAATGAGCAGTTCTTC
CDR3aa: CASSLSDEGYNEQFF

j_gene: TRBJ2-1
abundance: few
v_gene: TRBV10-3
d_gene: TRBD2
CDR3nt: TGTGCCATCAGGATGACTAGCGACAATGAGCAGTTCTTC
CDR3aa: CAIRMTSDNEQFF

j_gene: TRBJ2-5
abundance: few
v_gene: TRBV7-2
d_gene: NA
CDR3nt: TGTGCCAGCAGCTATTCCTGGGGAGAGACCCAGTACTTC
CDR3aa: CASSYSWGETQYF

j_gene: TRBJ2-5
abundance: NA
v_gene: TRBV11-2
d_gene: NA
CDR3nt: TGTGCCAGCAGCTTAGTAGCCCGGGCGGTGGAGACCCAGTACTTC
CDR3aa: CASSLVARAVETQYF

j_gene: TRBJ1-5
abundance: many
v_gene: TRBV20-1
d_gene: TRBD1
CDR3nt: TGCAGTGCCCCGGACAGGGGTGGCAATCAGCCCCAGCATTTT
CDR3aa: CSAPDRGGNQPQHF

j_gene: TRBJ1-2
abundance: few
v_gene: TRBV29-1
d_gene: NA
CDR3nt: TGCAGCGTTGAAACGGGACTGCTTTATGGCTACACCTTC
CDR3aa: CSVETGLLYGYTF